This T cell receptor (beta chain) was profiled in a study of blood T cell repertoires in COVID-19. About the research overall: Samples taken during acute and convalescent COVID-19 were collected in the United States, Italy and Spain. PBMCs, B-cell-depleted T cells, or T cells provided the cDNA or gDNA that made up the material.

Assay: immunoSEQ multiplex PCR; the TCRdb copy retains only in-frame clones and omits some. The sample consists of some 340,000 clones, about 90% of them appearing once. The CDR3 sequence is 13 residues long. Trimming left V 2 bases short and J 0 bases short, with 4 bases between. Ages ranged from about 18 to 89 years, with residence in about 24 US areas. This sequence originates from a woman aged 30 to 39 who had recovered from COVID-19. Sequencing was carried out using PBMCs or T cells enriched from blood (not recorded which). This chain connects TRBV12-3 or TRBV12-4 to TRBJ1-1; D not certain. The CDR3: CASSLPVNTEAFF. In DNA, the CDR3 is TGTGCCAGCAGTTTACCAGTGAACACTGAAGCTTTCTTT.